One sample yielded the 23 T cell receptor beta chains listed below, sequenced in a study of regulatory T cells in long-lasting Graves disease. Regarding time point: newly diagnosed GD, antithyroid drugs for less than 3 months. Making the TCR library involved RNA that had been extracted from PBMCs. CDR3-region Arm-PCR and iRepertoire HTBI primers produced the TCR beta libraries. TCRdb re-called the multiplex PCR reads through MiXCR, storing one row per CDR3 protein. The sample includes 600,000 to 650,000 distinct CDR3 sequences, 16% seen only once; the top ten take roughly 18%. These records were also assigned to another study, of T cells in Graves' hyperthyroidism and ophthalmopathy.

This sample comprised peripheral blood mononuclear cells (PBMCs), obtained at new diagnosis, from a patient treated with antithyroid drugs. The source of these receptors is a woman aged 30 to 39 with Graves disease.

This clonotype was detected many times. The chain couples TRBV12-3 or TRBV12-4 to TRBJ1-1, with D perhaps TRBD1 (5 bases). CDR3 length: 15 residues. Trimming cost V 1 base and J 6 bases, with 15 bases left between them. CDR3 DNA: TGTGCCAGCAGTTTAGGGGCAGGGTTGATGGCTGAAGCTTTCTTT. The encoded protein is CASSLGAGLMAEAFF.

This clonotype has ten or more counts. The chain uses TRBV2 and TRBJ2-7; no clear D. This CDR3 spans 12 amino acids. Between the trimmed V and J ends, which lost 3 bases and 3 bases, there was a span of 6 bases. Germline V gene lookup returns CDR1 SNHLY and CDR2 FYNNEI. CDR3 bases: TGTGCCAGCAGTGACAGTAGCTACGAGCAGTACTTC. The encoded protein is CASSDSSYEQYF.

The chain uses TRBV28 and TRBJ2-3, with TRBD2 matching over 14 bases. The CDR3 is made up of 16 amino acids. From germline, CDR1 is MDHEN and CDR2 SYDVKM. With 6 bases clipped from V and 10 bases from J, the junction kept 12 bases outside the gene matches. The CDR3 sequence: CASSPLGLAGALSQYF. The CDR3 coding sequence is TGTGCCAGCAGCCCACTGGGACTAGCGGGAGCCCTATCGCAGTATTTT.

This clonotype occurred a few times. The chain links TRBV28 to TRBJ1-5, with TRBD1 matching 7 bases. The CDR3 spans 15 residues. Germline trimming cut 5 bases from V and 2 bases from J; bases unmatched to any gene: 6. Germline V gene data show CDR1 as MDHEN and CDR2 as SYDVKM. CDR3 residues: CASSALGTGNQPQHF. The CDR3 coding sequence is TGTGCCAGCAGTGCGCTCGGGACAGGCAATCAGCCCCAGCATTTT.

The table lists this clonotype with many counts. The chain recombines TRBV2 with TRBJ1-1; TRBD1 is a possible D gene (5 bases). V dropped 6 bases and J dropped 0 bases, with 8 bases sitting between them. This CDR3 contains 13 residues. Germline CDR1 is SNHLY and CDR2 is FYNNEI. The DNA of the CDR3 is TGTGCCAGCAGCCCGGACATGAACACTGAAGCTTTCTTT. Its protein is CASSPDMNTEAFF.

This clonotype was counted many times. V gene TRBV28 combines with J gene TRBJ1-2; 10 bases align to TRBD1. This CDR3 region has 13 residues. With 5 bases clipped from V and 10 bases from J, the junction kept 7 bases outside the gene matches. Germline lookup yields CDR1 MDHEN and CDR2 SYDVKM. CDR3 in DNA: TGTGCCAGCAGTCCTTTCGGGACAGGGGCCTACACCTTC. It yields the protein CASSPFGTGAYTF.

The table lists this clonotype with a few counts. A much larger clone differs by one base, so this may be a read error. V and J are TRBV28 and TRBJ1-2, with D unclear. Germline CDR1 reads MDHEN; CDR2 reads SYDVKM. V lost 6 bases and J lost 6, with 11 bases in between. The CDR3 sequence is 12 residues long. This CDR3 reads CASSPGDHGYTF. The DNA for the CDR3 is TGTGCCAGCAGCCCCGGAGACCATGGCTACACCTTC.

At least ten counts were recorded for this clonotype. This chain joins TRBV6-1 and TRBJ2-5; D tentatively fits TRBD1 or TRBD2 (5 bases each). Germline V CDR1 and CDR2: MNHNS, SASEGT. The ends were cut back, 6 bases at V and 9 bases at J, with 11 bases in the middle. The CDR3 is made up of 11 amino acids. In nucleotides, the CDR3 is TGTGCCAGCAGAAGAGGGGCGGCCCAGTACTTC. This gives the protein CASRRGAAQYF.

The chain couples TRBV20-1 to TRBJ2-2; D is undetermined. Trimming removed 3 bases at V and 2 bases at J, with 16 bases between. The CDR3 runs to 16 residues. CDR1 is DFQATT and CDR2 is SNEGSKA in the germline V gene (reference sequence). CDR3 DNA: TGCAGTGCTAGTTTGGCCTCGGGCCCCAACACCGGGGAGCTGTTTTTT. As protein: CSASLASGPNTGELFF.

Many counts were recorded for this clonotype. The chain combines TRBV12-3 or TRBV12-4 with TRBJ2-6, with 8 bases identical to TRBD1. This CDR3 comprises 13 residues. The V gene end was trimmed by 8 bases and the J gene end by 11 bases; junction bases not matched to a gene: 8. In nucleotides, the CDR3 is TGTGCCAGCTCCGCCCCAGGGGGCCACGTCCTGACTTTC. This gives the protein CASSAPGGHVLTF.

There are many counts of this clonotype. V is TRBV2 and J is TRBJ2-7, with 9 bases matching TRBD1. In germline, CDR1 is SNHLY, CDR2 FYNNEI. The CDR3 totals 14 residues. J lost 7 bases, V lost 4 bases, and 8 bases had no gene match. The DNA of the CDR3 is TGTGCCAGCAGTGCCGGGACAGGGTCAGTAGAGCAGTACTTC. This sequence encodes CASSAGTGSVEQYF.

This clonotype was detected ten times or more. J is TRBJ2-7 and V is TRBV12-3 or TRBV12-4, with unresolved D. CDR3 length: 13 amino acids. V lost 5 bases and J 2 bases, leaving 10 bases between the germline ends. The CDR3 loop is CASSIVGAYEQYF. The CDR3 DNA reads TGTGCCAGCAGTATCGTGGGTGCCTACGAGCAGTACTTC.

This clonotype showed up just a few times. This chain connects TRBV7-9 to TRBJ2-2; TRBD1 matches at 9 bases. This CDR3 spans 16 amino acids. V shed 2 bases and J 0 bases; nucleotides not matched to a gene: 1. The germline V gene encodes CDR1 SEHNR and CDR2 FQNEAQ (reference sequence). The CDR3 loop is CASSLWTGANTGELFF. CDR3 nucleotide sequence: TGTGCCAGCAGCTTATGGACAGGGGCGAACACCGGGGAGCTGTTTTTT.

In this sample, this clonotype turned up a few times. This chain uses TRBV9 with TRBJ2-5, with TRBD2 matching 10 bases. Germline V CDR1 and CDR2: SGDLS, YYNGEE. With V trimmed by 0 bases and J by 0 bases, 8 bases remained unmatched. This CDR3 contains 18 residues. CDR3 protein: CASSVGMSGRAYQETQYF. The CDR3, as DNA: TGTGCCAGCAGCGTAGGGATGAGCGGGAGGGCCTACCAAGAGACCCAGTACTTC.

There are many counts of this clonotype. CDR3 bases: TGTGCCAGCGACAACCTGAAGAACACTGAAGCTTTCTTT. Translation: CASDNLKNTEAFF. The chain is built from TRBV6-1 and TRBJ1-1, with D unclear. This CDR3 contains 13 residues. V lost 8 bases and J 1 base, leaving 11 bases between the germline ends. Germline loops: CDR1 MNHNS, CDR2 SASEGT.

This clonotype was counted a few times. This chain links TRBV5-1 with TRBJ1-1; 7 bases align to TRBD1. Germline CDR1 and CDR2: SGHRS and YFSETQ. The CDR3 is made up of 14 amino acids. V shed 4 bases, J shed 6 bases, and the junction held 9 bases outside the gene matches. The CDR3 DNA sequence: TGCGCCAGCAGCCGGGACAGCCTAGGCGCTGAAGCTTTCTTT. Protein: CASSRDSLGAEAFF. The entire variable domain, with the rest obtained from reference TRBV5-1 and TRBJ1-1, is as follows: KAGVTQTPRYLIKTRGQQVTLSCSPISGHRSVSWYQQTPGQGLQFLFEYFSETQRNKGNFPGRFSGRQFSNSRSEMNVSTLELGDSALYLCASSRDSLGAEAFFGQGTRLTVV.

V and J are TRBV2 and TRBJ1-6; 10 bases are shared with TRBD1. Unmatched junction bases numbered 3, after V lost 7 bases and J lost 9 bases. The CDR3 is 13 amino acids. The germline CDR1 and CDR2 sequences are SNHLY and FYNNEI. CDR3 amino acids: CASMGQGSSPLHF. CDR3 DNA: TGTGCCAGCATGGGACAGGGGAGTTCACCCCTCCACTTT.

The sample holds one count of this clonotype. A read error may be the cause here, since a much bigger clone is one base away. This rearrangement joins TRBV6-1 to TRBJ2-1; no firm D call. The germline CDR1 and CDR2 sequences are MNHNS and SASEGT. The CDR3 runs 11 residues. CDR3 residues: CDSSQLGEQFF. The CDR3, as DNA: TGTGACAGCAGCCAGCTAGGTGAGCAGTTCTTC.

This clonotype was recorded at least ten times. The rearrangement uses TRBV27 and TRBJ2-1; 10 nucleotides match TRBD2. Germline CDR1 MNHEY, CDR2 SMNVEV (reference sequence). Trimming removed 4 bases from V and 6 bases from J; junction bases left unmatched: 9. This CDR3 has 16 amino acids. DNA for the CDR3: TGTGCCAGCAGTTCGGGGCGTCTAGCGGGAGTCAATGAGCAGTTCTTC. It encodes CASSSGRLAGVNEQFF.

This clonotype was counted ten times or more. The V and J genes are TRBV27 and TRBJ1-2; D call uncertain. In germline, CDR1 is MNHEY, CDR2 SMNVEV (reference sequence). This CDR3 is built from 14 residues. Between the trimmed V and J ends, which lost 2 bases and 2 bases, there was a span of 9 bases. This CDR3 is CASSLKGFNYGYTF. CDR3 bases: TGTGCCAGCAGTTTAAAAGGGTTCAACTATGGCTACACCTTC.

Only a few counts were recorded for this clonotype. The chain is built from TRBV30 and TRBJ2-2; 7 nucleotides match TRBD1. The V gene's germline CDR1 is GTSNPN and CDR2 SVGIG (reference sequence). Germline trimming cut 5 bases from V and 4 bases from J; bases unmatched to any gene: 4. The CDR3 is made up of 13 amino acids. The CDR3 DNA sequence: TGTGCCTGGGACAGGGTGACCACCGGGGAGCTGTTTTTT. Translation gives CAWDRVTTGELFF.

This clonotype occurred many times. The chain joins TRBV2 to TRBJ1-6; no clear D. This CDR3 has 14 amino acids. Looked up from germline, CDR1 is SNHLY and CDR2 is FYNNEI. V was cut by 6 bases and J by 4 bases, with 10 bases left in between. The DNA of the CDR3 is TGTGCCAGCAGACCCACCGGATATAATTCACCCCTCCACTTT. As protein: CASRPTGYNSPLHF.

This clonotype was detected ten times or more. The rearrangement uses TRBV28 and TRBJ2-7; TRBD1 aligns across 7 bases. J was trimmed by 0 bases and V by 6 bases; bases with no gene match: 8. CDR1 and CDR2 from the germline V gene are MDHEN and SYDVKM. The CDR3 is 15 residues long. CDR3 sequence (DNA): TGTGCCAGCAGAAAGTCATGGGACAGCTCCTACGAGCAGTACTTC. Its protein is CASRKSWDSSYEQYF.